A selection of T cell receptor beta chains follows, all from one sample in a study of OX40 agonist ivuxolimab in advanced cancers. The assay was immunoSEQ multiplex PCR, and TCRdb's table has in-frame clones only and misses some. This table has tens of thousands of clones, about 82% appearing once. The sequencing here drew on CD4+ or CD8+ T cells sorted from blood, taken in a trial of the OX40 agonist ivuxolimab. The receptors were sampled from an adult with an advanced solid tumor such as melanoma, head and neck, liver or kidney cancer. Each CDR3 is given with its conserved first and last residue. A D gene is named only where the DNA matches it firmly. The listing skips clone size in some rows; elsewhere it reads once, few, many or a size class.

clone size	D gene	J gene	V gene	CDR3 protein	CDR3 DNA
.	.	TRBJ1-5	TRBV28	CASSLFPLIQHF	TGTGCCAGCAGTTTATTTCCCCTAATCCAGCATTTT
.	TRBD1	TRBJ2-1	TRBV2	CASSSMGQSSYNEQFF	TGTGCCAGCAGTTCTATGGGACAGAGCTCCTACAATGAGCAGTTCTTC
once	TRBD1	TRBJ2-7	TRBV7-2	CASSLEGQPYYEQYF	TGTGCCAGCAGCTTAGAGGGACAGCCCTACTACGAGCAGTACTTC
.	.	TRBJ2-2	TRBV28	CASSSYSYLQGPGTGELFF	TGTGCCAGCAGTTCCTACTCATATCTACAGGGACCGGGCACCGGGGAGCTGTTTTTT
.	TRBD1	TRBJ1-5	TRBV11-2	CASSFRGQSNQPQHF	TGTGCCAGCAGCTTCAGGGGGCAAAGCAATCAGCCCCAGCATTTT
.	TRBD2	TRBJ2-7	TRBV6-5	CASSLTSGSSYEQYF	TGTGCCAGCAGCCTCACTAGCGGGAGCTCCTACGAGCAGTACTTC
.	.	TRBJ2-5	TRBV30	CAWGNQETQYF	TGTGCCTGGGGGAATCAAGAGACCCAGTACTTC
few	.	TRBJ1-2	TRBV29-1	CSGGNVGYGYTF	TGCAGCGGGGGGAATGTGGGCTATGGCTACACCTTC
once	.	TRBJ2-2	TRBV2	CALVDTGELFF	TGTGCCCTGGTGGACACCGGGGAGCTGTTTTTT
few	.	TRBJ1-2	TRBV20-1	CSARWTLGYTF	TGCAGTGCTAGGTGGACTCTTGGCTACACCTTC
.	.	TRBJ2-1	TRBV11-1	CASSLGGSSTPGFF	TGTGCCAGCAGCTTAGGCGGGTCTAGCACCCCCGGGTTCTTC
.	.	TRBJ1-2	TRBV5-6	CASSPDIAGYGYTF	TGTGCCAGCAGCCCGGACATTGCTGGCTATGGCTACACCTTC
once	.	TRBJ2-1	TRBV5-6	CASSFLFPSSYNEQFF	TGTGCCAGCAGCTTTTTATTCCCTAGCTCCTACAATGAGCAGTTCTTC
.	TRBD2	TRBJ2-3	TRBV19	CASSLVAGGSTDTQYF	TGTGCCAGTAGTCTGGTAGCGGGGGGGAGCACAGATACGCAGTATTTT
.	TRBD2	TRBJ2-2	TRBV25-1	CASSEVGGRDTGELFF	TGTGCCAGCAGTGAAGTCGGCGGGAGGGATACCGGGGAGCTGTTTTTT
.	.	TRBJ1-2	TRBV5-1	CASSLNPTSAGGFRGYTF	TGCGCCAGCAGCTTGAACCCTACTTCCGCCGGGGGATTTAGGGGCTACACCTTC
.	TRBD1	TRBJ2-7	TRBV29-1	CSVTGTGGHEQYF	TGCAGCGTCACCGGGACAGGGGGCCACGAGCAGTACTTC
.	.	TRBJ1-2	TRBV6-6	CASSLNRDNYGYTF	TGTGCCAGCAGTTTAAACCGGGATAACTATGGCTACACCTTC
.	.	TRBJ1-3	TRBV6-6	CASSRTGTGNTIYF	TGTGCCAGCAGCCGTACAGGGACAGGAAACACCATATATTTT
.	TRBD2	TRBJ2-5	TRBV7-7	CASSFSGRPQETQYF	TGTGCCAGCAGCTTTAGCGGGAGGCCGCAAGAGACCCAGTACTTC
.	.	TRBJ2-1	TRBV28	CASSLMGLDLAGSYNEQFF	TGTGCCAGCAGTTTAATGGGACTCGACCTAGCTGGGTCCTACAATGAGCAGTTCTTC
.	.	TRBJ1-3	TRBV28	CASSFEGLRGNTIYF	TGTGCCAGCAGTTTTGAAGGGTTGAGGGGAAACACCATATATTTT
.	.	TRBJ1-4	TRBV9	CASSATNEKLFF	TGTGCCAGCAGCGCAACTAATGAAAAACTGTTTTTT
.	TRBD1	TRBJ2-2	TRBV30	CAWGTGNTGELFF	TGTGCCTGGGGGACAGGGAACACCGGGGAGCTGTTTTTT
once	.	TRBJ2-2	TRBV11-2	CASSLLASNTGELFF	TGTGCCAGCAGCTTATTAGCGTCGAACACCGGGGAGCTGTTTTTT
.	TRBD1	TRBJ2-7	TRBV19	CASSIAGDSNEQYF	TGTGCCAGTAGTATAGCAGGGGACAGTAACGAGCAGTACTTC
.	.	TRBJ2-1	TRBV4-2	CASSQTGGTYNEQFF	TGTGCCAGCAGCCAAACCGGGGGTACCTACAATGAGCAGTTCTTC
.	TRBD1	TRBJ1-2	TRBV7-2	CASRTGDINYGYTF	TGTGCCAGCAGGACAGGGGACATCAACTATGGCTACACCTTC
medium-sized	TRBD2	TRBJ2-1	TRBV6-4	CASSVGAGGNNEQFF	TGTGCCAGCAGTGTAGGAGCGGGGGGGAACAATGAGCAGTTCTTC
.	.	TRBJ2-5	TRBV7-9	CASSLDRTFQETQYF	TGTGCCAGCAGCTTAGACCGGACATTCCAAGAGACCCAGTACTTC
few	.	TRBJ2-5	TRBV9	CASSTLGRETQYF	TGTGCCAGCAGCACTTTGGGCCGGGAGACCCAGTACTTC
.	.	TRBJ2-3	TRBV5-4	CATYLLATDTQYF	TGTGCCACCTACCTCTTAGCCACAGATACGCAGTATTTT
.	.	TRBJ2-3	TRBV4-2	CASSARGLAGLTDTQYF	TGTGCCAGCAGCGCCAGGGGGCTAGCGGGGCTCACAGATACGCAGTATTTT
.	TRBD1	TRBJ2-3	TRBV7-9	CASRSRDSLNTQYF	TGTGCCAGCAGATCTCGGGACAGCTTAAATACGCAGTATTTT
.	.	TRBJ2-1	TRBV5-1	CASSLSGPDNEQFF	TGCGCCAGCAGCCTATCCGGACCCGACAATGAGCAGTTCTTC
.	TRBD1	TRBJ2-7	TRBV4-2	CASSVGLDRVSREQYF	TGTGCCAGCAGCGTCGGATTGGACAGGGTCTCCCGCGAGCAGTACTTC
.	.	TRBJ2-1	TRBV5-4	CASSGGTAVPYNEQFF	TGTGCCAGCAGCGGGGGGACCGCAGTACCCTACAATGAGCAGTTCTTC
.	TRBD2	TRBJ2-5	TRBV5-1	CASSLSGSGGRETQYF	TGCGCCAGCAGCTTGTCCGGTAGCGGGGGCCGGGAGACCCAGTACTTC
.	.	TRBJ2-2	TRBV19	CASTVWAGSTGELFF	TGTGCCAGTACCGTCTGGGCAGGGAGCACCGGGGAGCTGTTTTTT
.	TRBD1	TRBJ1-3	TRBV9	CASSGRGHSGNTIYF	TGTGCCAGCAGCGGTAGGGGGCACTCTGGAAACACCATATATTTT
.	.	TRBJ2-3	TRBV4-2	CASSQDISGMADTQYF	TGTGCCAGCAGCCAAGATATTAGTGGGATGGCAGATACGCAGTATTTT
once	TRBD2	TRBJ2-3	TRBV7-9	CASSSGVAGTTDTQYF	TGTGCCAGCAGCTCCGGGGTAGCGGGGACCACAGATACGCAGTATTTT
.	.	TRBJ1-2	TRBV28	CASSRPGTGNYGYTF	TGTGCCAGCAGTCGGCCAGGGACTGGAAACTATGGCTACACCTTC
.	.	TRBJ2-5	TRBV18	CASSRTVETQYF	TGTGCCAGCTCCAGGACAGTGGAGACCCAGTACTTC
once	.	TRBJ2-5	TRBV18	CASSPGSGGETQYF	TGTGCCAGCTCTCCGGGATCAGGTGGAGAGACCCAGTACTTC
once	.	TRBJ1-2	TRBV6-5	CASSYQGNYGYTF	TGTGCCAGCAGTTATCAGGGCAACTATGGCTACACCTTC
.	TRBD2	TRBJ2-3	TRBV14	CASSHAAGVPTDTQYF	TGTGCCAGCAGCCACGCGGCGGGAGTGCCCACAGATACGCAGTATTTT
.	TRBD1	TRBJ1-4	TRBV28	CASSSSGTGSEKLFF	TGTGCCAGCAGCTCGAGCGGGACAGGGAGTGAAAAACTGTTTTTT
.	.	TRBJ2-3	TRBV28	CASSFPITSHQSLSTDTQYF	TGTGCCAGCAGCTTCCCGATCACTAGCCACCAGTCCCTTAGCACAGATACGCAGTATTTT
.	TRBD2	TRBJ2-3	TRBV11-3	CASSLTPPTSGGADTQYF	TGTGCCAGCAGCTTAACCCCCCCTACTAGCGGGGGGGCAGATACGCAGTATTTT
.	TRBD1	TRBJ2-4	TRBV11-3	CASSLTGDIQYF	TGTGCCAGCAGCTTAACAGGGGACATTCAGTACTTC
.	.	TRBJ2-2	TRBV19	CASSTGFIDGELFF	TGTGCCAGTAGTACCGGGTTTATCGACGGGGAGCTGTTTTTT
once	TRBD1	TRBJ2-7	TRBV19	CASSPRTGSYEQYF	TGTGCCAGTAGTCCACGGACAGGGTCCTACGAGCAGTACTTC
.	.	TRBJ1-2	TRBV21-1	CASSEGTDSSYGYTF	TGTGCCAGCAGCGAGGGGACGGATAGTTCCTATGGCTACACCTTC
.	TRBD2	TRBJ2-2	TRBV4-1	CASSPTSGLNTGELFF	TGCGCCAGCAGCCCGACTAGCGGACTGAACACCGGGGAGCTGTTTTTT
.	TRBD1	TRBJ2-6	TRBV5-1	CASSPGQPGANVLTF	TGCGCCAGCAGCCCGGGACAGCCCGGGGCCAACGTCCTGACTTTC
.	.	TRBJ1-6	TRBV19	CASSPVLVSSPLHF	TGTGCCAGTAGTCCCGTTTTGGTTAGTTCACCCCTCCACTTT